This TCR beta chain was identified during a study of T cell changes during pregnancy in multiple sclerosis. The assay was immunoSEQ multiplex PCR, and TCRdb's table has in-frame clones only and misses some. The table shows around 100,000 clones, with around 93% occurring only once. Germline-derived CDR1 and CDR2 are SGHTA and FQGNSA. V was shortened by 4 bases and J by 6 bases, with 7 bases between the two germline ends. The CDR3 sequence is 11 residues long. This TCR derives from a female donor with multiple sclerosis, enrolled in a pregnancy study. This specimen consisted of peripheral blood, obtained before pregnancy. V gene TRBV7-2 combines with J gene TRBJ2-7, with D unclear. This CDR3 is CASSSRGEQYF. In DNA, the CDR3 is TGTGCCAGCAGCTCGCGAGGCGAGCAGTACTTC.